What follows is one T cell receptor (beta chain) and its context. Its antigen is not identified. This entry comes from a study of human T cells and chemical hapten exposure. The study's findings and limits: More PT1 expanded TCRs went with higher patch test scores. The presence of alopecia in the donors means their immune response may differ from healthy people's.

Individual cDNA molecules (in the library) carried attached unique molecular identifiers. TCRdb reprocessed the RACE reads via MiXCR and lists one record per CDR3 protein. This sample yields 85,000 to 130,000 distinct CDR3 sequences, of which 9% to 15% are seen a single time; about 1.6% belongs to the top ten. This sample's time point: pre-sensitization, week 0. Treatment of the sample: therapeutic diphenylcyclopropenone sensitization with weekly scalp DPC. This material consisted of whole blood, taken in connection with sensitization to the hapten diphenylcyclopropenone (DPC). The sequence was obtained from a woman in her forties or fifties with alopecia areata. Some clones in this sample may be carry-over from other donors' samples.

CDR3 loop: CASRTLGTVGHEQFF. The CDR3 DNA is TGTGCCAGCAGGACCCTCGGGACAGTAGGGCATGAGCAGTTCTTC. The chain employs TRBV28 and TRBJ2-1, with 7 bases fitting TRBD1. CDR3 length equals 15 residues. With V trimmed by 6 bases and J by 8 bases, 13 bases remained unmatched. Looked up from germline, CDR1 is MDHEN and CDR2 is SYDVKM.